A single sample is the source of the 14 T cell receptor beta chains below, sequenced in a study of blood T cell repertoires in COVID-19. TCRdb's copy holds only in-frame clones and misses some; the assay was immunoSEQ multiplex PCR. The sample lists 200,000 to 250,000 clones, around 83% occurring once. Input material: peripheral blood. The receptors stem from a woman aged 18-29 years with acute or convalescent COVID-19.

The CDR3 sequence: CASSRPQGKLFF. The CDR3 DNA reads as TGTGCCAGCTCACGACCTCAGGGGAAACTGTTTTTT. The chain recombines TRBV18 with TRBJ1-4, with D maybe TRBD1 (6 bases). Trimming shortened V by 4 bases and J by 11 bases, and 11 bases separated the two germline ends. This CDR3 comprises 12 residues. Germline CDR1 KGHSH, CDR2 LQKENI.

This chain uses TRBV10-2 with TRBJ1-5; 7 nucleotides line up with TRBD1. From germline, CDR1 is WSHSY and CDR2 SAAADI. The CDR3 consists of 14 residues. V was pared by 6 bases and J by 6 bases, with 8 bases of the junction left unmatched. The CDR3 here is CASRGTGEGQPQHF. The CDR3, as DNA: TGCGCCAGCAGGGGTACAGGGGAAGGTCAGCCCCAGCATTTT.

The chain uses TRBV4-2 and TRBJ2-1, with no clear D. The germline V gene has CDR1 LGHNA and CDR2 YNFKEQ. The CDR3 totals 14 residues. Trimming left V 2 bases short and J 5 bases short, with 10 bases between. The CDR3 DNA is TGTGCCAGCAGCCAACGGCTAGGTGACAATGAGCAGTTCTTC. Protein product: CASSQRLGDNEQFF.

The V call is TRBV18, the J call TRBJ2-2; the match to TRBD1 covers 7 bases. The V and J ends lost 1 base and 3 bases, in that order; junction bases with no gene match: 5. Germline CDR1 KGHSH, CDR2 LQKENI. CDR3 length equals 16 residues. CDR3 residues: CASSPQGASYTGELFF. CDR3 nucleotides: TGTGCCAGCTCACCACAGGGGGCCTCCTACACCGGGGAGCTGTTTTTT.

The chain recombines TRBV5-1 with TRBJ1-2, with D possibly being TRBD1 (6 bases). Trimming left V 2 bases short and J 6 bases short, with 11 bases between. The length of the CDR3 is 13 residues. Germline assignment: CDR1 SGHRS and CDR2 YFSETQ. The CDR3 spells CASSFPGADGYTF. In DNA, the CDR3 is TGCGCCAGCAGCTTTCCAGGGGCCGATGGCTACACCTTC.

V usage is TRBV28 and J usage is TRBJ2-7; TRBD1 matches 7 bases. CDR3 length: 14 residues. V lost 4 bases, J lost 6 bases, and 9 bases stayed unmatched. The germline V gene has CDR1 MDHEN and CDR2 SYDVKM. DNA for the CDR3: TGTGCCAGCAGTTACCCGACAGGGTATTCCGAGCAGTACTTC. Translated, it gives CASSYPTGYSEQYF.

The chain is built from TRBV7-8 and TRBJ2-7, with 13 bases fitting TRBD2. This CDR3 has 19 residues. V lost 1 base to trimming and J lost 5 bases; unmatched junction nucleotides: 14. Germline loops: CDR1 SGHVS, CDR2 FQNEAQ. In DNA form, the CDR3 reads TGTGCCAGCAGCTTAGTTCGTTGGACTAGCGGGAGTAAGGGGAACGAGCAGTACTTC. It translates to CASSLVRWTSGSKGNEQYF.

The sample holds one count of this clone. This rearrangement joins TRBV4-2 to TRBJ2-7; possibly TRBD1 for D (5 bases). The CDR3 runs 14 residues. V was trimmed by 1 base and J by 3 bases, leaving 10 bases between them. Germline loops: CDR1 LGHNA, CDR2 YNFKEQ. The CDR3 spells CASSQGGQIYEQYF. In DNA, the CDR3 is TGTGCCAGCAGCCAAGGGGGCCAGATCTACGAGCAGTACTTC.

This chain connects TRBV10-3 to TRBJ2-5; the match to TRBD1 covers 7 bases. V shed 6 bases and J 2 bases; nucleotides not matched to a gene: 6. The CDR3 is made up of 14 amino acids. Germline V gene lookup returns CDR1 ENHRY and CDR2 SYGVKD. CDR3 residues: CAISPGQPQETQYF. Here the CDR3 DNA reads TGTGCCATCAGCCCGGGACAGCCTCAAGAGACCCAGTACTTC.

The rearrangement uses TRBV29-1 and TRBJ1-1; D remains unclear. Germline V gene lookup returns CDR1 SQVTM and CDR2 ANQGSEA. V was shortened by 8 bases and J by 0 bases, with 7 bases between the two germline ends. This CDR3 comprises 11 residues. The CDR3 loop is CSLEMNTEAFF. Here the CDR3 DNA reads TGCAGCCTAGAGATGAACACTGAAGCTTTCTTT.

Regarding this clone: Within the sample, other DNA sequences also encode this same CDR3. The DNA for the CDR3 is TGTGCCAGCAGCCGAGACAGGAACACTGAAGCTTTCTTT. It translates to CASSRDRNTEAFF. The rearrangement uses TRBV7-8 and TRBJ1-1; the D gene is possibly TRBD1 (5 bases). This CDR3 is built from 13 residues. Germline CDR1 SGHVS, CDR2 FQNEAQ. V lost 5 bases to trimming and J lost 1 base, with 8 bases between them.

The chain carries TRBV18 and TRBJ2-7; D gene ambiguous. The CDR3 is 16 residues long. Trimming took 5 bases from V and 2 from J, leaving 19 bases between them. Germline V lookup: CDR1 KGHSH, CDR2 LQKENI. The CDR3 coding sequence is TGTGCCAGCTCAGAAGGAGTTCCCAACTCCGCCTACGAGCAGTACTTC. As protein: CASSEGVPNSAYEQYF.

This chain links TRBV15 with TRBJ1-4; 7 bases are a match to TRBD1. Germline V gene data show CDR1 as LNHNV and CDR2 as YYDKDF (reference sequence). Trimming took 3 bases from V and 5 from J; bases not matched to a gene: 6. The CDR3 has 15 residues. CDR3 nucleotides: TGTGCCACCAGCAGTCGGGACAGCGGGAATGAAAAACTGTTTTTT. Translation gives CATSSRDSGNEKLFF.

The chain carries TRBV18 and TRBJ2-7, with a possible D match to TRBD2 (6 bases). CDR3 length: 16 residues. In germline, CDR1 is KGHSH, CDR2 LQKENI. The V end lost 5 bases, the J end lost 1 base, and 18 bases lay between the germline ends. DNA of the CDR3: TGTGCCAGCTCAAGATCTAGCGTCGGGTTATCCTACGAGCAGTACTTC. Its protein is CASSRSSVGLSYEQYF.